One and the same sample provided the 15 T cell receptor beta chains below, sequenced in a study of memory CD4+ T cells and cytomegalovirus serostatus (dated by TCRdb to the late 2010s). The library was made by the immunoSEQ multiplex PCR assay. TCRdb holds this immuneACCESS table with in-frame rearrangements only. Some clones are missing; in checked studies, unresolved V genes explain under half, and the rest has no known cause. The sample table lists about 75,000 clones, around 82% of them with a count of one. In total, the top ten clones hold just over 2.5% of the sample. Single viable CD3+CD4+CD8-CD45RO+ cells were sorted as memory CD4+ T cells on a FACSAria II. The sample was memory CD4+ T cells from blood. The receptors originated from an adult in good health and CMV-seropositive.

This chain links TRBV2 with TRBJ2-3; 12 positions agree with TRBD2. J was trimmed by 8 bases and V by 11 bases; bases with no gene match: 5. CDR3 size: 12 residues. Germline V gives CDR1 SNHLY, CDR2 FYNNEI. CDR3 sequence reads: CAALAGGVTQYF. For the CDR3, the DNA is TGTGCCGCGCTAGCGGGGGGGGTTACGCAGTATTTT.

The CDR3 coding sequence is TGTGCCAGCAGTGCAGGGCTAGCGTCGAACACCGGGGAGCTGTTTTTT. The encoded protein is CASSAGLASNTGELFF. J is TRBJ2-2 and V is TRBV6-1; TRBD2 might be the D (6 bases). CDR1 is MNHNS and CDR2 is SASEGT in the germline V gene. Trimming took off 4 bases at V and 0 bases at J, with 12 bases between the two ends. The CDR3 runs to 16 residues.

The chain links TRBV7-2 to TRBJ2-7, with TRBD1 matching 7 bases. After removal of 8 bases from V and 0 bases from J, the junction contained 7 bases not matched to a gene. CDR3 length: 14 amino acids. The germline CDR1 and CDR2 sequences are SGHTA and FQGNSA. CDR3 sequence: CASAWGQSSYEQYF. The CDR3 DNA is TGTGCCAGCGCCTGGGGACAGAGCTCCTACGAGCAGTACTTC.

V and J are TRBV6-1 and TRBJ2-7; D could derive from TRBD1 or TRBD2 (5 bases each). CDR3 length: 15 residues. CDR1 and CDR2 from the germline V gene are MNHNS and SASEGT. Trimming left V 5 bases short and J 1 base short, with 15 bases between. The chain's CDR3 is CASSRGHGASYEQYV. The DNA of the CDR3 is TGTGCCAGCAGTCGGGGCCACGGGGCGTCCTACGAGCAGTACGTC.

The V gene is TRBV14, the J gene TRBJ2-7; 13 bases map to TRBD2. Per germline, CDR1 SGHDN and CDR2 FVKESK. V dropped 4 bases and J dropped 5; count of bases not matched to a gene: 2. This CDR3 has 14 residues. This CDR3 reads CASSPGLAGDEQYV. DNA of the CDR3: TGTGCCAGCAGCCCAGGACTAGCGGGAGACGAGCAGTACGTC.

The chain carries TRBV29-1 and TRBJ2-5, with 8 positions matching TRBD2. After removal of 1 base from V and 7 bases from J, the junction contained 8 bases not matched to a gene. The CDR3 spans 14 residues. CDR1 and CDR2 from the germline V gene are SQVTM and ANQGSEA. The CDR3 reads CSVEGNRAGGTQYF. For the CDR3, the DNA is TGCAGCGTTGAAGGCAACAGGGCGGGAGGGACCCAGTACTTC.

The chain combines TRBV5-6 with TRBJ2-3, with D tentatively TRBD2 (6 bases). V gave up 4 bases and J gave up 5 bases, with 20 bases separating them. Germline CDR1 is SGHDT and CDR2 is YYEEEE. This CDR3 has 16 residues. Here the CDR3 DNA reads TGTGCCAGCAGCGTTAGCGGACTAATGGGTGGAGATACGCAGTATTTT. Its protein is CASSVSGLMGGDTQYF.

A word on this clone: The junction differs from germline at one of its ends, possibly a read error. V and J are TRBV5-6 and TRBJ1-1; weak D call: TRBD1 (5 bases). Per the germline V gene, CDR1 is SGHDT and CDR2 is YYEEEE. There are 12 residues in the CDR3. The CDR3, as DNA: TGTGCCAGCAGGTTGGGGCCCACTGAAGCTTTCTTT. Encoded protein: CASRLGPTEAFF.

This chain uses TRBV5-4 with TRBJ1-2; no reliable D call. The V end lost 6 bases, the J end lost 3 bases, and 15 bases lay between the germline ends. CDR1 is SGHNT, CDR2 YYREEE, per germline (reference sequence). This CDR3 contains 14 residues. The chain's CDR3 is CASTQVGVDYGYTF. For the CDR3, the DNA is TGTGCCAGCACCCAAGTCGGGGTTGACTATGGCTACACCTTC.

The gene calls are TRBV11-2 and TRBJ1-1; TRBD1 might be the D (5 bases). Germline CDR1 and CDR2: SGHAT and FQNNGV. This CDR3 region has 13 residues. V was pared by 4 bases and J by 4 bases, with 10 bases between. This chain's CDR3 is CASSWGGATEAFF. DNA for the CDR3: TGTGCCAGCAGCTGGGGTGGGGCCACTGAAGCTTTCTTT.

The sample holds a few counts of this clone. The chain employs TRBV30 and TRBJ1-2; D might be TRBD1 (5 bases). Per germline, CDR1 GTSNPN and CDR2 SVGIG (reference sequence). Trimming took 0 bases from V and 6 from J, leaving 17 bases between them. This CDR3 is 15 amino acids long. CDR3: CAWSVLTGSGHGYTF. The CDR3 DNA reads as TGTGCCTGGAGTGTATTAACAGGCTCCGGGCATGGCTACACCTTC.

J is TRBJ1-3 and V is TRBV21-1; the table calls TRBD1, which could not be checked here. TRBV21-1 is a recognized pseudogene. This CDR3 region has 16 residues. The CDR3 bases are TGTGCCCCCCCGGGCAGGTCCCAGGGGAACCTGAACACCATATATTTT. Translating gives CAPPGRSQGNLNTIYF.

This clone appeared a single time. V is TRBV6-4 and J is TRBJ2-3; 9 positions match TRBD1. The CDR3 extends over 15 amino acids. The junction had 9 bases not matched to a gene; V was cut back by 2 bases and J by 9 bases. Germline assignment: CDR1 MRHNA and CDR2 SNTAGT. The CDR3 sequence is CASSDQYRTGATQYF. CDR3 nucleotides: TGTGCCAGCAGTGACCAATACCGGACAGGGGCAACGCAGTATTTT.

The V call is TRBV19, the J call TRBJ1-1, with D unclear. Germline V gene lookup returns CDR1 LNHDA and CDR2 SQIVND (reference sequence). Deletions cut 7 bases from V and 0 bases from J, with 15 bases between. The CDR3 has 15 amino acids. As DNA, the CDR3 is TGTGCCAGTATGAAGGGAGGCATAATGAACACTGAAGCTTTCTTT. Translating it yields CASMKGGIMNTEAFF. The whole variable domain, remainder taken from reference TRBV19 and TRBJ1-1, is DGGITQSPKYLFRKEGQNVTLSCEQNLNHDAMYWYRQDPGQGLRLIYYSQIVNDFQKGDIAEGYSVSREKKESFPLTVTSAQKNPTAFYLCASMKGGIMNTEAFFGQGTRLTVV.

This chain uses TRBV30 with TRBJ2-3, with 9 positions matching TRBD1. Germline CDR1 reads GTSNPN; CDR2 reads SVGIG (reference sequence). This CDR3 contains 15 residues. J was trimmed by 3 bases and V by 2 bases; bases with no gene match: 6. In nucleotides, the CDR3 is TGTGCCTGGAGTTTGACAGGGGGAAGTACAGATACGCAGTATTTT. Residues: CAWSLTGGSTDTQYF.